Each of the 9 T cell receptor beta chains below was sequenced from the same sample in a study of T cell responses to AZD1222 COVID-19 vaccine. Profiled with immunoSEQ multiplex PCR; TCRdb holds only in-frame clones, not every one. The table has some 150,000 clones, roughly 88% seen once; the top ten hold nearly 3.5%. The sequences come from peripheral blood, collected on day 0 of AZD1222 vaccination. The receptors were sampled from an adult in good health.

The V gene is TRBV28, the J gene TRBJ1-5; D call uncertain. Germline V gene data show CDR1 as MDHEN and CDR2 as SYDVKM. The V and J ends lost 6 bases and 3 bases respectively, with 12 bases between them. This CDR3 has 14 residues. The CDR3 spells CASRVEGDNQPQHF. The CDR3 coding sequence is TGTGCCAGCAGGGTCGAGGGTGACAATCAGCCCCAGCATTTT.

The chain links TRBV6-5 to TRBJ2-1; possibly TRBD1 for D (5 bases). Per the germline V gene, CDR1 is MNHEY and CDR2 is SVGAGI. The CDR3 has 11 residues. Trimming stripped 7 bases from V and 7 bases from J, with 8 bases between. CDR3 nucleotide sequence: TGTGCCAGCACCCAGGGTAATGAGCAGTTCTTC. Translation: CASTQGNEQFF.

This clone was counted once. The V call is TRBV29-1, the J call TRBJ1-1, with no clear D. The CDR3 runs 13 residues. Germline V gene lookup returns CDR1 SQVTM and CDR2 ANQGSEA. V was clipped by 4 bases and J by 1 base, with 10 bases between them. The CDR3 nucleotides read TGCAGCGTTGGTATACAGTGGAACACTGAAGCTTTCTTT. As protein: CSVGIQWNTEAFF.

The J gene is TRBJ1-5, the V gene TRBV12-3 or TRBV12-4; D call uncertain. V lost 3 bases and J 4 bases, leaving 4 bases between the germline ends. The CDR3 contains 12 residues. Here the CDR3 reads CASSFLNQPQHF. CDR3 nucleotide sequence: TGTGCCAGCAGTTTCCTAAATCAGCCCCAGCATTTT.

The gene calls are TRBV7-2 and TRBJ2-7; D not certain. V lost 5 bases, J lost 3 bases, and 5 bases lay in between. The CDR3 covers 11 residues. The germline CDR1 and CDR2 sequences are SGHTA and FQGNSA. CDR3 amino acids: CASSTLYEQYF. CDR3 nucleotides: TGTGCCAGCAGCACCCTCTACGAGCAGTACTTC.

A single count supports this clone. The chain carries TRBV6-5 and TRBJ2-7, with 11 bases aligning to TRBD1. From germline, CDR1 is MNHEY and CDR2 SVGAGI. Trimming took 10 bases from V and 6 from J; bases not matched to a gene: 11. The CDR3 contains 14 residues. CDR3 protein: CAISNRDRGTEQYF. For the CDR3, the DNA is TGTGCCATCAGCAACCGGGACAGGGGGACCGAGCAGTACTTC.

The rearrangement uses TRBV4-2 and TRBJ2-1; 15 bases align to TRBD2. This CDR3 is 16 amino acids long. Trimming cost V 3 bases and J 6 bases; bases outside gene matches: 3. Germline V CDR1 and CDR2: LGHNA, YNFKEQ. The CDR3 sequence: CASSQEGLAGGNEQFF. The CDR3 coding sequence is TGTGCCAGCAGCCAGGAGGGACTAGCGGGAGGCAATGAGCAGTTCTTC.

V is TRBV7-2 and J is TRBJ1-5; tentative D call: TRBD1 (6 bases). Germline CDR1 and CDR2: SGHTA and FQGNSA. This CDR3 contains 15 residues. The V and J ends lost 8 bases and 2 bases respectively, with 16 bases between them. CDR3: CASGPGQGGNQPQHF. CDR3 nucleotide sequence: TGTGCCAGCGGCCCGGGACAAGGGGGCAATCAGCCCCAGCATTTT.

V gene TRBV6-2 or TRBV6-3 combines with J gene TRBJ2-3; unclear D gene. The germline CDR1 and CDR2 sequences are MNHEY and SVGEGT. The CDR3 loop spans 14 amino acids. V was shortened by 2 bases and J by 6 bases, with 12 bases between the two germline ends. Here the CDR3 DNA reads TGTGCCAGCAGTTACCCTAGTGAAATGGATACGCAGTATTTT. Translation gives CASSYPSEMDTQYF.